These 30 T cell receptor beta chains share one sample of origin, sequenced in a study of T cells in Graves' hyperthyroidism and ophthalmopathy. Amplification yielded TCR beta CDR3 regions, with RNA transcripts as the source. Carried out on the TCR CDR3, a first-round RT-PCR used the HTBI primer set. One entry per CDR3 protein, called by TCRdb with MiXCR from the multiplex PCR reads. The sample comprises around 360,000 distinct CDR3 sequences, 12% to 15% of which are singletons, and roughly a fifth rests with the top ten. Sample: blood. The receptor source for this set is a woman between 55 and 75 years old with Graves' ophthalmopathy.

The table lists this clonotype with many counts. CDR3 DNA: TGTGCCAGCAGCTTACGGCAGGGAGGAGGGGCCAACGTCCTGACTTTC. Protein: CASSLRQGGGANVLTF. This chain connects TRBV7-3 to TRBJ2-6; D perhaps matches TRBD2 (6 bases). In germline, CDR1 is SGHTA, CDR2 FQGTGA. Trimming pared 2 bases from V and 4 bases from J, leaving 12 bases between. This CDR3 is built from 16 residues.

This clonotype was found a few times. The chain recombines TRBV13 with TRBJ2-7; 7 bases fit TRBD2. The CDR3 runs 15 residues. Unmatched junction bases numbered 15, after V lost 7 bases and J lost 6 bases. Germline V gives CDR1 PRHDT, CDR2 FYEKMQ (reference sequence). The CDR3 nucleotides read TGTGCCAGCAAAAACTCGCCGGGACTACGCGGCGAGCAGTACTTC. Encoded protein: CASKNSPGLRGEQYF.

The chain is built from TRBV6-2 or TRBV6-3 and TRBJ2-1; 8 bases fit TRBD2. The V gene end was trimmed by 0 bases and the J gene end by 3 bases; junction bases not matched to a gene: 7. CDR1 MNHEY and CDR2 SVGEGT come from the germline V gene. This CDR3 is 17 amino acids long. The CDR3 spells CASSYSSGSGSYNEQFF. CDR3 in DNA: TGTGCCAGCAGTTACTCGAGCGGGAGCGGAAGCTACAATGAGCAGTTCTTC.

This clonotype has a count of ten or more. V usage is TRBV6-2 or TRBV6-3 and J usage is TRBJ2-1; D not resolved. This CDR3 region has 11 residues. The germline V and J ends were trimmed by 6 bases and 9 bases, with 9 bases remaining between them. The V gene's germline CDR1 is MNHEY and CDR2 SVGEGT. The CDR3 coding sequence is TGTGCCAGCAGCAAAATTCGTGAGCAGTTCTTC. Protein: CASSKIREQFF.

This clonotype occurred many times. The CDR3 sequence is CAWSLGSGSDTQYF. CDR3 DNA sequence: TGTGCCTGGAGTCTAGGAAGCGGGTCCGATACGCAGTATTTT. This sequence joins TRBV30 and TRBJ2-3, with a weak D call TRBD2 (6 bases). Germline CDR1 reads GTSNPN; CDR2 reads SVGIG (reference sequence). V lost 2 bases and J 6 bases, leaving 15 bases between the germline ends. This CDR3 is built from 14 residues. Full variable domain (missing parts from reference TRBV30 and TRBJ2-3): SQTIHQWPATLVQPVGSPLSLECTVEGTSNPNLYWYRQAAGRGLQLLFYSVGIGQISSEVPQNLSASRPQDRQFILSSKKLLLSDSGFYLCAWSLGSGSDTQYFGPGTRLTVL.

This clonotype was observed many times. The chain links TRBV5-1 to TRBJ2-2; TRBD1 agrees at 7 bases. CDR3 size: 13 residues. Germline V CDR1 and CDR2: SGHRS, YFSETQ. With 4 bases clipped from V and 5 bases from J, the junction kept 2 bases outside the gene matches. CDR3 region: CASSGGQTGELFF. For the CDR3, the DNA is TGCGCCAGCAGCGGGGGACAGACCGGGGAGCTGTTTTTT.

In this sample, this clonotype turned up many times. The rearrangement joins TRBV2 to TRBJ2-3, with 7 bases fitting TRBD2. CDR1 and CDR2 from the germline V gene are SNHLY and FYNNEI. The CDR3 length is 17 residues. V dropped 6 bases and J dropped 1; count of bases not matched to a gene: 13. CDR3 coding DNA: TGTGCCAGCAGGGAGGCGGCGGGAGTTTCCGGCACAGATACGCAGTATTTT. Encoded protein: CASREAAGVSGTDTQYF.

This clonotype was recorded many times. This chain connects TRBV2 to TRBJ1-2; maybe TRBD1 (5 bases). Trimming removed 0 bases from V and 6 bases from J, with 17 bases in between. The germline V gene has CDR1 SNHLY and CDR2 FYNNEI. CDR3 length: 16 residues. This CDR3 reads CASSEANSPGMNGYTF. In DNA, the CDR3 is TGTGCCAGCAGTGAAGCGAATTCGCCAGGGATGAATGGCTACACCTTC.

This clonotype was counted a few times. CDR3 loop: CASSRGQGGIYGYTF. The CDR3 DNA reads TGTGCCAGCAGCCGGGGACAAGGGGGCATATATGGCTACACCTTC. The chain couples TRBV3-1 to TRBJ1-2, with 7 positions matching TRBD1. Germline V gene lookup returns CDR1 LGHDT and CDR2 YNNKEL (reference sequence). The CDR3 is made up of 15 amino acids. V trimming: 4 bases; J trimming: 5 bases; junction bases outside the gene matches: 10.

The rearrangement uses TRBV6-1 and TRBJ2-3, with D possibly TRBD1 on 5 matching bases. V was trimmed by 4 bases and J by 3 bases, leaving 11 bases between them. The length of the CDR3 is 14 residues. In germline, CDR1 is MNHNS, CDR2 SASEGT. CDR3 residues: CASSAETETDTQYF. Here the CDR3 DNA reads TGTGCCAGCAGTGCAGAGACAGAAACAGATACGCAGTATTTT.

This clonotype was detected ten times or more. This chain links TRBV5-1 with TRBJ2-3; TRBD2 might be the D (6 bases). This CDR3 has 15 residues. The V end lost 2 bases, the J end lost 5 bases, and 15 bases lay between the germline ends. In germline, CDR1 is SGHRS, CDR2 YFSETQ. The CDR3 DNA follows: TGCGCCAGCAGCTTTACGGGAGATTCGGGAGATACGCAGTATTTT. Translation: CASSFTGDSGDTQYF.

This clonotype has just a few counts. V gene TRBV5-1 combines with J gene TRBJ2-7; the match to TRBD2 covers 12 bases. CDR3 length equals 15 residues. Germline CDR1 SGHRS, CDR2 YFSETQ. V was pared by 6 bases and J by 5 bases, with 9 bases of the junction left unmatched. CDR3 sequence (DNA): TGCGCCAGCAAGCCGACTAGCGGGAGCCCCCACGAGCAGTACTTC. Translated, it gives CASKPTSGSPHEQYF.

In this sample, this clonotype turned up many times. The chain has TRBV5-5 and TRBJ2-5; the D is unclear. CDR1 is SGHKS, CDR2 YYEKEE, per germline (reference sequence). This CDR3 is built from 15 residues. V was pared by 0 bases and J by 5 bases, with 14 bases between. The CDR3 protein is CASSLGARLGETQYF. The DNA of the CDR3 is TGTGCCAGCAGCTTGGGCGCCAGGCTGGGGGAGACCCAGTACTTC.

The sample holds many counts of this clonotype. The V gene is TRBV18, the J gene TRBJ1-1; a possible D gene is TRBD1 (5 bases). Germline CDR1 and CDR2: KGHSH and LQKENI. The V end lost 0 bases, the J end lost 7 bases, and 12 bases lay between the germline ends. This CDR3 has 14 amino acids. The CDR3 coding sequence is TGTGCCAGCTCACCACCTATTGCCAGGGTTGAAGCTTTCTTT. It specifies CASSPPIARVEAFF.

Note on this clonotype: Being one base from a much bigger clone, this may be a read error. The chain combines TRBV7-9 with TRBJ1-4; D unclear. Trimming left V 1 base short and J 1 base short, with 7 bases between. Per germline, CDR1 SEHNR and CDR2 FQNEAQ (reference sequence). The CDR3 extends over 15 amino acids. The CDR3 loop is CASSLVQVTNEKLFF. DNA for the CDR3: TGTGCCAGCAGCTTAGTCCAGGTAACTAATGAAAAACTGTTTTTT.

This clonotype occurred many times. The chain combines TRBV20-1 with TRBJ2-5; 12 bases fit TRBD1. This CDR3 spans 14 amino acids. Germline V gene lookup returns CDR1 DFQATT and CDR2 SNEGSKA (reference sequence). CDR3 sequence (DNA): TGCAGCGCCCCCCGGGACAGGGGGCTAGAGACCCAGTACTTC. It specifies CSAPRDRGLETQYF.

This chain uses TRBV19 with TRBJ2-3, with D possibly TRBD2 on 6 matching bases. The germline gives CDR1 LNHDA, CDR2 SQIVND (reference sequence). This CDR3 is 16 amino acids long. V shed 3 bases and J shed 4 bases, with 17 bases lying between them. CDR3 DNA: TGTGCCAGTAGTATGGGGGGTTTGGCAAGCGCAGATACGCAGTATTTT. Translation gives CASSMGGLASADTQYF.

This clonotype showed up many times. The rearrangement links TRBV29-1 to TRBJ2-1, with D possibly being TRBD2 (6 bases). Per germline, CDR1 SQVTM and CDR2 ANQGSEA. The CDR3 consists of 14 residues. V lost 4 bases, J lost 5 bases, and 15 bases lay in between. CDR3 sequence (DNA): TGCAGCGTTGCCATCCAACTAGCAAACAATGAGCAGTTCTTC. Translation gives CSVAIQLANNEQFF.

This clonotype has at least ten counts. The chain combines TRBV28 with TRBJ1-2; D gene ambiguous. Germline values: CDR1 MDHEN, CDR2 SYDVKM. CDR3 length equals 13 residues. V shed 2 bases and J shed 5 bases, with 9 bases lying between them. The CDR3 DNA reads TGTGCCAGCAGTTTAACACGAGCTTATGGCTACACCTTC. Translating gives CASSLTRAYGYTF.

There are a few counts of this clonotype. Sequence at one end of the junction differs from germline and may be a read error. CDR3 DNA sequence: TGCGCCAGCAGCCAAGAAGGGAGGGTAGGAACCTACGAGCAGTACTTC. It encodes CASSQEGRVGTYEQYF. The chain employs TRBV11-2 and TRBJ2-7; 7 bases fit TRBD2. CDR1 and CDR2 from the germline V gene are SGHAT and FQNNGV. This CDR3 has 16 residues.

This sequence joins TRBV3-1 and TRBJ1-4; 10 nucleotides match TRBD1. After removal of 9 bases from V and 6 bases from J, the junction contained 4 bases not matched to a gene. The CDR3 covers 13 residues. The germline V gene encodes CDR1 LGHDT and CDR2 YNNKEL (reference sequence). CDR3 region: CASSGTGDEKLFF. The CDR3 DNA follows: TGTGCCAGTTCCGGGACAGGGGATGAAAAACTGTTTTTT.

This clonotype has ten or more counts. The V gene is TRBV2, the J gene TRBJ1-2; TRBD1 matches at 9 bases. Germline V gives CDR1 SNHLY, CDR2 FYNNEI. The V and J ends lost 6 bases and 1 base, in that order; junction bases with no gene match: 6. The CDR3 is 15 amino acids. CDR3 loop: CASRSPGQGNYGYTF. CDR3 coding DNA: TGTGCCAGCAGATCTCCGGGACAGGGTAACTATGGCTACACCTTC.

This clonotype was recorded at least ten times. This chain uses TRBV27 with TRBJ2-7, with 13 bases aligning to TRBD2. The germline CDR1 and CDR2 sequences are MNHEY and SMNVEV (reference sequence). The CDR3 covers 15 residues. V shed 5 bases and J 2 bases; nucleotides not matched to a gene: 3. Here the CDR3 reads CASSVGLAGTYEQYF. For the CDR3, the DNA is TGTGCCAGCAGTGTGGGACTAGCGGGAACCTACGAGCAGTACTTC.

Many counts were recorded for this clonotype. This chain links TRBV20-1 with TRBJ2-5; 8 bases are shared with TRBD1. V lost 4 bases and J lost 1; bases outside the gene matches: 5. The germline V gene encodes CDR1 DFQATT and CDR2 SNEGSKA (reference sequence). There are 14 residues in the CDR3. DNA of the CDR3: TGCAGTGCTAACTCCGGGACAGGCCAAGAGACCCAGTACTTC. Translation gives CSANSGTGQETQYF.

V is TRBV19 and J is TRBJ2-2; TRBD2 matches 7 bases. V shed 4 bases and J 1 base; nucleotides not matched to a gene: 6. CDR1 is LNHDA, CDR2 SQIVND, per germline (reference sequence). This CDR3 contains 16 residues. CDR3 sequence reads: CASSTRLAQNTGELFF. In nucleotides, the CDR3 is TGTGCCAGTAGTACCCGACTAGCTCAGAACACCGGGGAGCTGTTTTTT.

V is TRBV2 and J is TRBJ2-1; TRBD2 agrees at 12 bases. Trimming cost V 8 bases and J 6 bases; bases outside gene matches: 5. The CDR3 is 14 amino acids. The germline V gene encodes CDR1 SNHLY and CDR2 FYNNEI. CDR3 sequence reads: CASPGLAGTNEQFF. The CDR3 DNA follows: TGTGCCAGCCCGGGACTAGCGGGTACCAATGAGCAGTTCTTC.

Ten or more counts support this clonotype. The genes are TRBV5-1 and TRBJ2-7; tentative D call: TRBD2 (6 bases). The length of the CDR3 is 15 residues. The V gene's germline CDR1 is SGHRS and CDR2 YFSETQ. The V and J ends lost 4 bases and 5 bases respectively, with 19 bases between them. CDR3 DNA: TGCGCCAGCAGCCTGGTACCGGGAGCTTCTAACGAGCAGTACTTC. It is translated as CASSLVPGASNEQYF.

This clonotype has ten or more counts. The V and J genes are TRBV3-1 and TRBJ1-2; D unclear. Trimming cost V 5 bases and J 7 bases, with 11 bases left between them. Germline-derived CDR1 and CDR2 are LGHDT and YNNKEL (reference sequence). The CDR3 runs to 12 residues. CDR3 bases: TGTGCCAGCAGCTTGATGGACGGTGGCTACACCTTC. Residues: CASSLMDGGYTF.

The V and J genes are TRBV30 and TRBJ2-1; D is possibly TRBD1 (6 bases). Trimming took 3 bases from V and 7 from J, leaving 13 bases between them. Germline loops: CDR1 GTSNPN, CDR2 SVGIG (reference sequence). This CDR3 contains 13 residues. The CDR3 loop reads CAWSQGQRNEQFF. CDR3 bases: TGTGCCTGGAGCCAAGGACAGAGGAATGAGCAGTTCTTC.

In regard to this clonotype: This may come from a read error, since a much larger clone is one base off. Here the CDR3 reads CASRALSTCEQYF. DNA of the CDR3: TGTGCCAGCCGGGCGTTAAGTACCTGCGAGCAGTACTTC. The chain carries TRBV28 and TRBJ2-7; D unclear. The V gene lost 8 bases and the J gene lost 6 bases, with 17 bases spanning the gap. The CDR3 has 13 residues. Germline V gene sequence: CDR1 MDHEN, CDR2 SYDVKM.